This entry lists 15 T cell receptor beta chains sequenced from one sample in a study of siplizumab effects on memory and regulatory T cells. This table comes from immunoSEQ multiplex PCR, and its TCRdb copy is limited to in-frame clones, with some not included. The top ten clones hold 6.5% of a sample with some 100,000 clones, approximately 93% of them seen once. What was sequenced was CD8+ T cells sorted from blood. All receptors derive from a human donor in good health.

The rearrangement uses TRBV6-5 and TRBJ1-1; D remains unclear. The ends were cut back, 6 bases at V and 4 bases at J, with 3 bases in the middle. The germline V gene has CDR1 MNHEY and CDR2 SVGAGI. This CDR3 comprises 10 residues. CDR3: CASSSTEAFF. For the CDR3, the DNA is TGTGCCAGCAGCAGCACTGAAGCTTTCTTT.

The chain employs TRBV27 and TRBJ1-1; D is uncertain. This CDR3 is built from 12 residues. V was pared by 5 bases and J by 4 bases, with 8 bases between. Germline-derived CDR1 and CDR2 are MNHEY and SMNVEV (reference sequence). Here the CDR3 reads CASSTGGTEAFF. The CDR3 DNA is TGTGCCAGCAGTACGGGAGGCACTGAAGCTTTCTTT.

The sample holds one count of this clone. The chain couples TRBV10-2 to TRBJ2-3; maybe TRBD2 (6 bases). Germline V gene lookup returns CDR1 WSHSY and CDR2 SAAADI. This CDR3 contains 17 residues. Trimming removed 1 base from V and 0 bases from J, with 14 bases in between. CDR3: CASSEFGGGRSTDTQYF. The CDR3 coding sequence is TGCGCCAGCAGTGAGTTTGGTGGGGGGAGAAGCACAGATACGCAGTATTTT.

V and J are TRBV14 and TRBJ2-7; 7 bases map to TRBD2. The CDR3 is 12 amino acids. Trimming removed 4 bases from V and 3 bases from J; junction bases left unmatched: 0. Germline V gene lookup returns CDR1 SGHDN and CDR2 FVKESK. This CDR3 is CASSRDYYEQYF. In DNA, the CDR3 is TGTGCCAGCAGCCGGGACTACTACGAGCAGTACTTC.

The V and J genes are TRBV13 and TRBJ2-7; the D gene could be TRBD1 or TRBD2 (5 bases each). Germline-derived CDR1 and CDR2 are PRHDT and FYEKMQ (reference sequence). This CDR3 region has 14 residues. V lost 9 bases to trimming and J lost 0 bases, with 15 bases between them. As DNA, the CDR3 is TGTGCCAGTGCTTCGGGGCCGAGCTCCTACGAGCAGTACTTC. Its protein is CASASGPSSYEQYF.

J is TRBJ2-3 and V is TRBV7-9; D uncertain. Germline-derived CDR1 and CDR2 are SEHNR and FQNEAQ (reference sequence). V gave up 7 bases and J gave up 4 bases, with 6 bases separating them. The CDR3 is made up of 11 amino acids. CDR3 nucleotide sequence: TGTGCCAGCATAGCACCAGATACGCAGTATTTT. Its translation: CASIAPDTQYF.

CDR3 region: CASSSWTGEAFF. The CDR3 nucleotides are TGTGCCAGCAGCTCATGGACCGGGGAAGCTTTCTTT. This sequence joins TRBV5-4 and TRBJ1-1, with D hard to call. V lost 3 bases and J lost 8, with 11 bases in between. Germline CDR1 SGHNT, CDR2 YYREEE (reference sequence). This CDR3 spans 12 amino acids.

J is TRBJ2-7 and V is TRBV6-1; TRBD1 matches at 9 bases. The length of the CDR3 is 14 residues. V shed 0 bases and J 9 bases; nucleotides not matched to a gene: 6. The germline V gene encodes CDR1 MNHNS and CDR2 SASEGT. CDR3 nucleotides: TGTGCCAGCAGTGAAGCGGACAGGGGATTTGGGCAGTACTTC. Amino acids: CASSEADRGFGQYF.

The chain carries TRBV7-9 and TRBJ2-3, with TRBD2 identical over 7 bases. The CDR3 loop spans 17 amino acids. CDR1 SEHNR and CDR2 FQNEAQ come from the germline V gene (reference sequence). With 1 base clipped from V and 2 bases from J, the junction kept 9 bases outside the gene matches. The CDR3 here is CASSLDYGRPSTDTQYF. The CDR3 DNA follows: TGTGCCAGCAGCTTAGATTACGGGAGGCCTTCCACAGATACGCAGTATTTT.

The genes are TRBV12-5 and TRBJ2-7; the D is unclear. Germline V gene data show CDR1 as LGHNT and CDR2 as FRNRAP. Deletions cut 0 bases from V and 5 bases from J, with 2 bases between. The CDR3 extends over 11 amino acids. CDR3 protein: CASGLVHEQYF. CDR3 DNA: TGTGCTAGTGGTTTGGTACACGAGCAGTACTTC.

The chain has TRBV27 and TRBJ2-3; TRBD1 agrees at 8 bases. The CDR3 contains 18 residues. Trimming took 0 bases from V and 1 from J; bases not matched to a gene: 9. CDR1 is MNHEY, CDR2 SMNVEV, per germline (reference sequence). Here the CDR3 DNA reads TGTGCCAGCAGTTTATCGTTGGGACAGGTCCCTGGCACAGATACGCAGTATTTT. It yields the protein CASSLSLGQVPGTDTQYF.

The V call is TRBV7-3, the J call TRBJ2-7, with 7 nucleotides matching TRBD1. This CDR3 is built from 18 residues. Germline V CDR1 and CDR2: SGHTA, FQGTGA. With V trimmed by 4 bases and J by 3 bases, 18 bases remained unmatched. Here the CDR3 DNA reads TGTGCCAGCAGCTCAAGGCCACAGGGGTTTTCGTCCAGCTACGAGCAGTACTTC. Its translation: CASSSRPQGFSSSYEQYF.

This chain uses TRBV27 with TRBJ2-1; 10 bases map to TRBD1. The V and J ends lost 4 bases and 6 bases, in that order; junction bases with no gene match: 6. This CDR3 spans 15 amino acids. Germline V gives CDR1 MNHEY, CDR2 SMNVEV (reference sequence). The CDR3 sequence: CASSSPGQGSNEQFF. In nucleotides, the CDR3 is TGTGCCAGCAGTTCTCCGGGACAGGGGTCCAATGAGCAGTTCTTC.

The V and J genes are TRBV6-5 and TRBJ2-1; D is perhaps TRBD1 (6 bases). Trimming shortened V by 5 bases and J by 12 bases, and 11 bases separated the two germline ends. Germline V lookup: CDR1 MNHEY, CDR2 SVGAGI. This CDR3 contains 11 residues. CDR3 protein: CASSAGDAQFF. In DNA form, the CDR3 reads TGTGCCAGCAGTGCAGGGGACGCGCAGTTCTTC.

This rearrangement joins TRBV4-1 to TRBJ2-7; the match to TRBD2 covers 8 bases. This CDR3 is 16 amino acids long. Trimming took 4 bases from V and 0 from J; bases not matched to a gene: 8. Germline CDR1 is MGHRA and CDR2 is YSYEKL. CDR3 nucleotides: TGCGCCAGCAGCCCAACGGCGGGGACTAGCTCCTACGAGCAGTACTTC. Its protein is CASSPTAGTSSYEQYF.